This T cell receptor beta chain emerged from a study of TIL therapy for anti-PD-1-resistant metastatic lung cancer. Sequencing used immunoSEQ v3. Clones were sequenced by immunoSEQ multiplex PCR, and TCRdb holds only the in-frame ones, with some missing. The table lists 95,000 or so clones, less than 70% of them singletons, with approximately 11% in the top ten. Of note for this clone: Its antigen is unknown.

V lost 4 bases and J 1 base, leaving 16 bases between the germline ends. Germline V lookup: CDR1 MNHEY, CDR2 SMNVEV (reference sequence). The CDR3 is 17 residues long. General study points: Many TIL product clones were absent from baseline tumor, suggesting clonal contraction.

The time point denotes: pre-treatment sample, taken before nivolumab and TIL therapy. The tumor samples were excised metastases, mostly pleural nodules or supraclavicular lymph nodes. Here the sequenced sample was tumor tissue, taken at baseline. The TCR sequence derives from a person aged 25 to 80 with non-small cell lung cancer. V and J are TRBV27 and TRBJ2-2, with D tentatively TRBD1 (6 bases). This CDR3 is CASSSRPTGWNTGELFF. The CDR3 nucleotides are TGTGCCAGCAGTTCCCGCCCGACAGGTTGGAACACCGGGGAGCTGTTTTTT.